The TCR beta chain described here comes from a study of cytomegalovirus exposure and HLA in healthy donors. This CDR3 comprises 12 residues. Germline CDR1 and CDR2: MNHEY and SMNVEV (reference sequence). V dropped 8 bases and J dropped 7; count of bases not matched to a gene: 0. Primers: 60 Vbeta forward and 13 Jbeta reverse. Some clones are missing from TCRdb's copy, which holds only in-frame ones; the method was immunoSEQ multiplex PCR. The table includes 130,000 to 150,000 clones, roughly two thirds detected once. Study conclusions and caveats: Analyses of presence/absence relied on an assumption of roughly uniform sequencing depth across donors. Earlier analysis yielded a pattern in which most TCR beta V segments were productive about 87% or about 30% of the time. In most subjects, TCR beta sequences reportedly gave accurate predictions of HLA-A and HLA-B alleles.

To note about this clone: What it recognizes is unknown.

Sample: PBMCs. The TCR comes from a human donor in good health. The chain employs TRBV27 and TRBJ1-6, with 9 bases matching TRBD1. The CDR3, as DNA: TGTGCCAGCGGGACAGGGAATTCACCCCTCCACTTT. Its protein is CASGTGNSPLHF.